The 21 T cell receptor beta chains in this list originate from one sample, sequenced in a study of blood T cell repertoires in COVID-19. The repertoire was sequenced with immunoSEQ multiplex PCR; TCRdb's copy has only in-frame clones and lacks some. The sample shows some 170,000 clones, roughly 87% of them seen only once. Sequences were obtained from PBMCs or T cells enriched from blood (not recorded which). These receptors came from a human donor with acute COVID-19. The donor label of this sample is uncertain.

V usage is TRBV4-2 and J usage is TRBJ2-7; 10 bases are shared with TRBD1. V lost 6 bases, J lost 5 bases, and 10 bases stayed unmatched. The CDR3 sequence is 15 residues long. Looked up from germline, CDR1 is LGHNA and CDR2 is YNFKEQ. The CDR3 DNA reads TGTGCCAGCAGTCAGACCGGGACAGGGGTACACGAGCAGTACTTC. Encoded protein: CASSQTGTGVHEQYF.

CDR3 DNA: TGTGCCAGCAGCAACATTCGGACAGCTAACTATGGCTACACCTTC. Translation: CASSNIRTANYGYTF. The chain recombines TRBV11-2 with TRBJ1-2; weak D call: TRBD1 (6 bases). The CDR3 loop spans 15 amino acids. The germline V gene has CDR1 SGHAT and CDR2 FQNNGV. V was clipped by 5 bases and J by 0 bases, with 13 bases between them.

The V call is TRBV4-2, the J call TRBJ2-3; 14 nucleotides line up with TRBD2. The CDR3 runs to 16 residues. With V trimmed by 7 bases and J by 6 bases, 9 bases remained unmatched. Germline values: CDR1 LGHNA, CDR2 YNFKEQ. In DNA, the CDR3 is TGTGCCAGCAAGGGTCCGCGACTAGCGGGGGGGGATACGCAGTATTTT. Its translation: CASKGPRLAGGDTQYF.

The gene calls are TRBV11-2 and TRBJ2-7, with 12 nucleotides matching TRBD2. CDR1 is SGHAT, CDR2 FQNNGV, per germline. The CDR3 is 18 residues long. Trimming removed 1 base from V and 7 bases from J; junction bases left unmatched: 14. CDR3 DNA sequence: TGTGCCAGCAGCTTAGCCCCCGGGTCTAGCGGGGGGGCGGGTGAGCAGTACTTC. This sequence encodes CASSLAPGSSGGAGEQYF.

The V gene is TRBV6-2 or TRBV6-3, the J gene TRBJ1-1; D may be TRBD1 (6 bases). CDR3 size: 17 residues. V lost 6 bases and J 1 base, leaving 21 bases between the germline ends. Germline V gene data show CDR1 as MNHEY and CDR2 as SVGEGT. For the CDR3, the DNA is TGTGCCAGCAGCCCTCGAGGACAGTCTTCACCGAACACTGAAGCTTTCTTT. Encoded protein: CASSPRGQSSPNTEAFF.

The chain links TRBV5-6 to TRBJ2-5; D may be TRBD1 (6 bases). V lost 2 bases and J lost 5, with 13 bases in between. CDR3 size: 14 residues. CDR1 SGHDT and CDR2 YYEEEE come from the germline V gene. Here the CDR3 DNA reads TGTGCCAGCAGCTTCTCGGCAGGGGAGGAGACCCAGTACTTC. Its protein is CASSFSAGEETQYF. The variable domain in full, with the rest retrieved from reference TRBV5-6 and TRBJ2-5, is DAGVTQSPTHLIKTRGQQVTLRCSPKSGHDTVSWYQQALGQGPQFIFQYYEEEERQRGNFPDRFSGHQFPNYSSELNVNALLLGDSALYLCASSFSAGEETQYFGPGTRLLVL.

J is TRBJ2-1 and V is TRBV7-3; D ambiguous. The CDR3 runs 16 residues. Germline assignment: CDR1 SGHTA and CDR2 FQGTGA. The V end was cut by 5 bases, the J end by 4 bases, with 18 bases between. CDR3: CASSAAGSDFYNEQFF. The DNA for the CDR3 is TGTGCCAGCAGCGCGGCCGGATCTGACTTTTACAATGAGCAGTTCTTC.

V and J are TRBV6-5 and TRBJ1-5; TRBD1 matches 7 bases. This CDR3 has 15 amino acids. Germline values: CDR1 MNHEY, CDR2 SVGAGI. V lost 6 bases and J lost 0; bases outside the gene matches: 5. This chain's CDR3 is CASRATGHSNQPQHF. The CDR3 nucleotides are TGTGCCAGCAGGGCGACAGGGCATAGCAATCAGCCCCAGCATTTT.

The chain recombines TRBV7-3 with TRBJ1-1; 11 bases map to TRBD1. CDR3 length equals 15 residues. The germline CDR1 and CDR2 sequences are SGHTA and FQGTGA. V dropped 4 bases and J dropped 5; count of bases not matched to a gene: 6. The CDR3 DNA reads TGTGCCAGCAGCTGGACAGGGGGCGCGAGGACTGAAGCTTTCTTT. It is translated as CASSWTGGARTEAFF.

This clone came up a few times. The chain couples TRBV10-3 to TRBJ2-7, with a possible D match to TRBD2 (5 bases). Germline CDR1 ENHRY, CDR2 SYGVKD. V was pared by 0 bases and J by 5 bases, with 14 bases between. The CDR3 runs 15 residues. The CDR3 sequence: CAISESVPGIDEQYF. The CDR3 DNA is TGTGCCATCAGTGAGTCGGTCCCGGGGATTGACGAGCAGTACTTC.

DNA of the CDR3: TGTGCCAGCAGTTTTGCGGGAACCCTCAATGAGCAGTTCTTC. Translating it yields CASSFAGTLNEQFF. J is TRBJ2-1 and V is TRBV6-6; possibly TRBD2 for D (6 bases). V was cut by 4 bases and J by 6 bases, with 13 bases left in between. CDR1 and CDR2 from the germline V gene are MNHNY and SVGAGI (reference sequence). The CDR3 contains 14 residues.

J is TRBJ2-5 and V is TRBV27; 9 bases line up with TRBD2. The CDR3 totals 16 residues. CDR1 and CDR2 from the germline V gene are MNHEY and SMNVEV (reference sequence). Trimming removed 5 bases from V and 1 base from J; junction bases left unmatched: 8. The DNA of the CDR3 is TGTGCCAGCAGTCCCGACCTAGCGGGGAGCCAAGAGACCCAGTACTTC. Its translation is CASSPDLAGSQETQYF.

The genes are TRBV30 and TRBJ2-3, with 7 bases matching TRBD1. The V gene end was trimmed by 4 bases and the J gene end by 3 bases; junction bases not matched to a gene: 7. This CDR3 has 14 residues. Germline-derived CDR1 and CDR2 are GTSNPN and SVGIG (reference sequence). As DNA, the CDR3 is TGTGCCTGGACAACAGGGGTACGGACAGATACGCAGTATTTT. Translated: CAWTTGVRTDTQYF.

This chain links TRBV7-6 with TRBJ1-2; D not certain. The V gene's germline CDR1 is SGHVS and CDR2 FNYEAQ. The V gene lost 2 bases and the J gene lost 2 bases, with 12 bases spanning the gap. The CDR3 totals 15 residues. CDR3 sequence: CASSLYLSGNYGYTF. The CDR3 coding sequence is TGTGCCAGCAGCTTATACCTGTCGGGAAACTATGGCTACACCTTC.

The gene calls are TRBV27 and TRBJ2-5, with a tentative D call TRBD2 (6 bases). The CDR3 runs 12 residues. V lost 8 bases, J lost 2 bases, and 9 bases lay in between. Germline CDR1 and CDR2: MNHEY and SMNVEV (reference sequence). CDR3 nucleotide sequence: TGTGCCAGCCGCGGGATTCAAGAGACCCAGTACTTC. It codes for CASRGIQETQYF.

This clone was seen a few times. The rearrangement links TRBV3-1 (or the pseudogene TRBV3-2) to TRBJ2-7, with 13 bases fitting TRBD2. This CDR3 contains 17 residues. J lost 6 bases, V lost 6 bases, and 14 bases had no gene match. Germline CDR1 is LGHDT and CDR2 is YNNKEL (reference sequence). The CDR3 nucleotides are TGTGCCAGCAGATCGGGACTAGCGGGGACCCTGGTGGGCGAGCAGTACTTC. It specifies CASRSGLAGTLVGEQYF.

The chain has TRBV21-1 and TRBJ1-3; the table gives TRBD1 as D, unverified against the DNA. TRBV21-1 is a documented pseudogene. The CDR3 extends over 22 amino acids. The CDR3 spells CASSKEQGVLPPQITSGNTIYF. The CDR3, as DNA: TGTGCCAGCAGCAAGGAGCAGGGTGTCTTACCCCCCCAGATTACCTCTGGAAACACCATATATTTT.

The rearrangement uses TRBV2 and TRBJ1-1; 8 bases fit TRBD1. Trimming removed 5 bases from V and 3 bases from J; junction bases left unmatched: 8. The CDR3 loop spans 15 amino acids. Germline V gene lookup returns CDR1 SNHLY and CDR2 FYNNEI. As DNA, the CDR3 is TGTGCCAGCAGTAAGACAGGGGTTAGGGACACTGAAGCTTTCTTT. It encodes CASSKTGVRDTEAFF.

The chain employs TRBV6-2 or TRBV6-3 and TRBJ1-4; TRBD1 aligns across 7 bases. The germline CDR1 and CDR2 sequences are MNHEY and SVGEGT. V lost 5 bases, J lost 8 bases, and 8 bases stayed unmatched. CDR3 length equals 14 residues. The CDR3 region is CASSPGTVGEKLFF. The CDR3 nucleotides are TGTGCCAGCAGTCCCGGGACAGTAGGAGAAAAACTGTTTTTT.

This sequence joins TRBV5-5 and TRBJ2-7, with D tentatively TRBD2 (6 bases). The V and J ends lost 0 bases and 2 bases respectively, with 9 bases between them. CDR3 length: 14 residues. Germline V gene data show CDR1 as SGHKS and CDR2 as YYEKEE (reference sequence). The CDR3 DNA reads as TGTGCCAGCAGCTTGGGGCGGGATGCCTACGAGCAGTACTTC. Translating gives CASSLGRDAYEQYF.

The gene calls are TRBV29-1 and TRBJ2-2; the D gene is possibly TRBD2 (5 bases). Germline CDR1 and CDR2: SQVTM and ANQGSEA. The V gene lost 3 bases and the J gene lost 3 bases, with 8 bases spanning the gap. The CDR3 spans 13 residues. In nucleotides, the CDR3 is TGCAGCGTTGACGAGGAGGACACCGGGGAGCTGTTTTTT. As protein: CSVDEEDTGELFF.